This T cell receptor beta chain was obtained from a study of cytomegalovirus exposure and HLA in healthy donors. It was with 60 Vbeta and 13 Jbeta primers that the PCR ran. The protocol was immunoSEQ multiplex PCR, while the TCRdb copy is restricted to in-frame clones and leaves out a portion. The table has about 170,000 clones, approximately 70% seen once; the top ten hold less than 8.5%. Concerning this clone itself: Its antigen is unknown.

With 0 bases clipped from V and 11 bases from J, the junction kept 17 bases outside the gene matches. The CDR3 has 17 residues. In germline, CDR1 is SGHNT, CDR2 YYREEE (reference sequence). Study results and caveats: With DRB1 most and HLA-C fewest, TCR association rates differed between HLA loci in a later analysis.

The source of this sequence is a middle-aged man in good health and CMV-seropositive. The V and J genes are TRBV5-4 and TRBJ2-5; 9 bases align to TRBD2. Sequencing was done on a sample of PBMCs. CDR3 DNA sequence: TGTGCCAGCAGCTTGGGGTCCGGGGTAGCGGGGGCTGGAGAGCAGTACTTC. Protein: CASSLGSGVAGAGEQYF.